This TCR beta chain was sequenced in a study of T cells in Graves' hyperthyroidism and ophthalmopathy. Researchers took RNA transcripts and amplified the TCR beta CDR3 regions from them. Primed by the HTBI set, a first-round RT-PCR was run on the TCR CDR3. TCRdb passed the multiplex PCR reads through MiXCR, listing each CDR3 protein once. The data hold hundreds of thousands of distinct CDR3 sequences, with 14% to 15% observed a single time. For the diagnoses, clinical symptoms, serum thyroxine and TRAb, thyroid ultrasound and orbital computed tomography were used. Looked up from germline, CDR1 is LNHDA and CDR2 is SQIVND (reference sequence). V lost 3 bases, J lost 2 bases, and 11 bases lay in between. The CDR3 runs 14 residues. This clonotype was observed a handful of times. Its antigen is unknown. The study, taken as a whole, reports: Prediction of ophthalmopathy progression came a median 6.5 months pre-onset. A model built on 13 V-J features separated ophthalmopathy from stable hyperthyroidism.

The J gene is TRBJ2-7, the V gene TRBV19; a weak D match, TRBD1 (5 bases). The sample consisted of blood. This clonotype was sampled from a young man with Graves' ophthalmopathy. The CDR3 DNA reads TGTGCCAGTAGTATGACAGTATCGACCTACGAGCAGTACTTC. Its translation: CASSMTVSTYEQYF.